The 16 T cell receptor beta chains below come from one sample, sequenced in a study of T cells in Graves' hyperthyroidism and ophthalmopathy. Authors of the study amplified TCR beta CDR3 regions from RNA transcripts. HTBI primers were employed in a first-round RT-PCR of the TCR CDR3. From the multiplex PCR reads, TCRdb called clonotypes with MiXCR, one entry per CDR3 protein. This sample yields fewer than 450,000 distinct CDR3 sequences, of which about 15% are seen a single time; roughly 20% belongs to the top ten. Sequenced input: blood. These TCRs come from a woman aged 55-70 years with Graves' ophthalmopathy.

The sample holds many counts of this clonotype. V usage is TRBV7-6 and J usage is TRBJ2-3; 9 nucleotides align to TRBD1. The CDR3 spans 16 residues. Trimming cost V 3 bases and J 5 bases; bases outside gene matches: 9. The V gene's germline CDR1 is SGHVS and CDR2 FNYEAQ. CDR3 coding DNA: TGTGCCAGCAGCTTGATGACAGGGGGTGTAGGAGATACGCAGTATTTT. This codes for CASSLMTGGVGDTQYF. The full variable domain, rest sourced from reference TRBV7-6 and TRBJ2-3, is GAGVSQSPRYKVTKRGQDVALRCDPISGHVSLYWYRQALGQGPEFLTYFNYEAQQDKSGLPNDRFSAERPEGSISTLTIQRTEQRDSAMYRCASSLMTGGVGDTQYFGPGTRLTVL.

The chain uses TRBV27 and TRBJ2-2; TRBD1 matches 8 bases. The V segment lost 2 bases and the J segment 5 bases; nucleotides outside the gene matches: 4. Germline CDR1 is MNHEY and CDR2 is SMNVEV (reference sequence). The CDR3 covers 15 residues. The CDR3, as DNA: TGTGCCAGCAGTTTACGGGGACAGGCTACCGGGGAGCTGTTTTTT. This codes for CASSLRGQATGELFF.

This clonotype was counted between two and nine times. The rearrangement uses TRBV6-4 and TRBJ1-2; no clear D gene. V shed 2 bases and J shed 8 bases, with 12 bases lying between them. The germline gives CDR1 MRHNA, CDR2 SNTAGT. This CDR3 is 13 amino acids long. CDR3 nucleotides: TGTGCCAGCAGTGACCCACGGGCGGAGGGCTACACCTTC. Protein sequence: CASSDPRAEGYTF.

This clonotype appeared many times. This chain links TRBV6-1 with TRBJ1-4, with a weak D call TRBD1 (6 bases). This CDR3 region has 19 residues. V lost 6 bases, J lost 0 bases, and 23 bases lay in between. Per germline, CDR1 MNHNS and CDR2 SASEGT. The CDR3 reads CASRNLFLTGRATNEKLFF. Written as DNA, the CDR3 is TGTGCCAGCAGGAACCTCTTTCTCACAGGGCGCGCAACTAATGAAAAACTGTTTTTT.

This clonotype was counted many times. V gene TRBV19 combines with J gene TRBJ2-1; 10 positions match TRBD1. The CDR3 totals 15 residues. V lost 3 bases to trimming and J lost 10 bases; unmatched junction nucleotides: 9. Germline values: CDR1 LNHDA, CDR2 SQIVND (reference sequence). CDR3 in amino acids: CASSMTGGAPFEQFF. The CDR3 bases are TGTGCCAGTAGTATGACAGGGGGCGCCCCCTTCGAGCAGTTCTTC.

Only a few counts were recorded for this clonotype. CDR3 bases: TGTGCCAGCAGTGAATCGGACAGGGGGTATGGCTACACCTTC. This codes for CASSESDRGYGYTF. This chain connects TRBV2 to TRBJ1-2, with 10 bases lining up with TRBD1. The CDR3 contains 14 residues. Trimming took 2 bases from V and 5 from J; bases not matched to a gene: 2. Germline V gene lookup returns CDR1 SNHLY and CDR2 FYNNEI.

This chain uses TRBV20-1 with TRBJ1-5, with D perhaps matching TRBD1 (5 bases). The CDR3 runs to 14 residues. V shed 0 bases and J shed 5 bases, with 11 bases lying between them. Germline lookup yields CDR1 DFQATT and CDR2 SNEGSKA (reference sequence). CDR3 residues: CSARDLRADQPQHF. DNA for the CDR3: TGCAGTGCTAGAGATCTCAGGGCTGATCAGCCCCAGCATTTT.

This clonotype has ten or more counts. The chain links TRBV7-9 to TRBJ2-2, with 12 nucleotides matching TRBD2. After removal of 5 bases from V and 4 bases from J, the junction contained 2 bases not matched to a gene. The germline gives CDR1 SEHNR, CDR2 FQNEAQ (reference sequence). This CDR3 comprises 15 residues. The CDR3 DNA sequence: TGTGCCAGCAGCCCGACTAGCGGGAGCACCGGGGAGCTGTTTTTT. Translation gives CASSPTSGSTGELFF.

This clonotype was recorded many times. The chain uses TRBV30 and TRBJ2-7; 8 bases line up with TRBD1. The CDR3 runs 13 residues. The V and J ends lost 6 bases and 3 bases, in that order; junction bases with no gene match: 7. The V gene's germline CDR1 is GTSNPN and CDR2 SVGIG (reference sequence). CDR3 loop: CACWTGNGYEQYF. In DNA form, the CDR3 reads TGTGCCTGCTGGACAGGGAATGGCTACGAGCAGTACTTC.

The chain combines TRBV6-1 with TRBJ2-2; 8 bases line up with TRBD2. The J segment lost 6 bases and the V segment lost 6 bases, leaving 9 bases of the junction unmatched. The CDR3 has 15 residues. Germline CDR1 and CDR2: MNHNS and SASEGT. CDR3 amino acids: CASSGEGLVSGELFF. The CDR3 DNA reads as TGTGCCAGCAGCGGAGAGGGACTAGTATCCGGGGAGCTGTTTTTT.

This clonotype was seen only a few times. V usage is TRBV3-1 and J usage is TRBJ2-3; D could derive from TRBD1 or TRBD2 (5 bases each). The V and J ends lost 3 bases and 3 bases respectively, with 10 bases between them. The germline V gene encodes CDR1 LGHDT and CDR2 YNNKEL (reference sequence). The CDR3 totals 14 residues. CDR3 sequence: CASSQPGPTDTQYF. The CDR3 DNA is TGTGCCAGCAGCCAGCCGGGGCCGACAGATACGCAGTATTTT.

The chain is built from TRBV2 and TRBJ2-2; TRBD2 matches 8 bases. Germline CDR1 is SNHLY and CDR2 is FYNNEI. The CDR3 loop spans 15 amino acids. Trimming took 11 bases from V and 6 from J; bases not matched to a gene: 14. CDR3 in amino acids: CAVQWDGTSPGELFF. The CDR3 DNA reads TGTGCCGTCCAATGGGACGGGACTAGTCCCGGGGAGCTGTTTTTT.

This clonotype was seen many times. The chain recombines TRBV6-1 with TRBJ2-7; 9 positions match TRBD2. With V trimmed by 9 bases and J by 2 bases, 5 bases remained unmatched. Germline V gene lookup returns CDR1 MNHNS and CDR2 SASEGT. This CDR3 is built from 13 residues. In DNA, the CDR3 is TGTGCCAGTTTAGCGGGAGTCGCCTACGAGCAGTACTTC. Its translation is CASLAGVAYEQYF.

This clonotype came up a few times. The chain recombines TRBV25-1 with TRBJ1-5; TRBD1 matches 8 bases. This CDR3 is built from 14 residues. The germline gives CDR1 MGHDK, CDR2 SYGVNS. Losses at the gene ends were 3 bases for V and 4 bases for J; bases not matched to a gene: 2. CDR3 in amino acids: CASSETGVNQPQHF. The CDR3 region has the DNA TGTGCCAGCAGTGAGACAGGGGTTAATCAGCCCCAGCATTTT.

This clonotype was counted at least ten times. The chain carries TRBV28 and TRBJ1-1; D is possibly TRBD1 (5 bases). Germline CDR1 reads MDHEN; CDR2 reads SYDVKM. The CDR3 runs to 17 residues. Trimming removed 6 bases from V and 3 bases from J, with 23 bases in between. The CDR3 DNA reads TGTGCCAGCAGCCACTCCGATGCCGGGGGTGGGTACACTGAAGCTTTCTTT. Translation: CASSHSDAGGGYTEAFF.

CDR3 nucleotides: TGTGCCAGCAGCTCGGGTAGCGGGAGGTCGGGTGAGCAGTTCTTC. This sequence encodes CASSSGSGRSGEQFF. The chain combines TRBV7-7 with TRBJ2-1, with 10 bases fitting TRBD2. V shed 4 bases and J 9 bases; nucleotides not matched to a gene: 9. The CDR3 has 15 amino acids. Germline V gene lookup returns CDR1 SSHAT and CDR2 FNYEAQ (reference sequence).